This T cell receptor beta chain is drawn from a study of blood T cell repertoires in COVID-19. Study-wide background: Spain, Italy and the United States supplied samples that represented acute and convalescent COVID-19. From T cells, B-cell-depleted T cells, or PBMCs came the material, which was cDNA or gDNA.

Original data processing: Quantification of nucleated cells was approximated via reference gene primer amplification. Repertoires were generated with immunoSEQ multiplex PCR, while TCRdb's copy carries only in-frame clones and drops some. D and trimming come from the DNA, and the V and J calls and clone size come from that table. The sample lists around 150,000 clones, approximately 83% seen once, with roughly 8.2% in the top ten. The source of this sequence is a man aged 55 to 70 with acute or convalescent COVID-19. The specimen sequenced was peripheral blood.

CDR3 in amino acids: CASSAWGRGQPQHF. CDR3 in DNA: TGTGCCAGCAGTGCGTGGGGGCGAGGTCAGCCCCAGCATTTT. The rearrangement uses TRBV28 and TRBJ1-5, with a weak D call TRBD1 (6 bases). Trimming removed 5 bases at V and 6 bases at J, with 14 bases between. The CDR3 sequence is 14 residues long. The germline CDR1 and CDR2 sequences are MDHEN and SYDVKM.